The 14 T cell receptor beta chains listed next were all sequenced from one sample in a study of cytomegalovirus exposure and HLA in healthy donors. The data were produced by immunoSEQ multiplex PCR, yet TCRdb's version contains in-frame clones alone and is incomplete. The table has 90,000 to 110,000 clones, around nine tenths seen once; the top ten hold more than 2%. Sequencing was performed on PBMCs. The receptor set was obtained from a woman between 18 and 29 years old in good health and CMV-seronegative.

This clone was seen a handful of times. The rearrangement links TRBV6-6 to TRBJ2-2; D is perhaps TRBD1 (6 bases). This CDR3 spans 15 amino acids. V dropped 7 bases and J dropped 1 base, with 13 bases sitting between them. Germline V gene lookup returns CDR1 MNHNY and CDR2 SVGAGI (reference sequence). Written as DNA, the CDR3 is TGTGCCAGCACCCCGGGACACTTGAACACCGGGGAGCTGTTTTTT. Translation gives CASTPGHLNTGELFF.

This clone is a singleton in its sample. The chain employs TRBV16 and TRBJ1-2; 7 bases are shared with TRBD1. CDR3 length: 17 amino acids. From germline, CDR1 is KGHSY and CDR2 FQNENV. V shed 3 bases, J shed 4 bases, and the junction held 14 bases outside the gene matches. The CDR3 DNA follows: TGTGCCAGCAGCCATACCCCCCCCGGGACAGAAGTCTATGGCTACACCTTC. Protein: CASSHTPPGTEVYGYTF.

The chain uses TRBV18 and TRBJ1-1; D unresolved. This CDR3 spans 14 amino acids. The V end lost 6 bases, the J end lost 1 base, and 12 bases lay between the germline ends. The germline CDR1 and CDR2 sequences are KGHSH and LQKENI. In nucleotides, the CDR3 is TGTGCCAGCTCGGCCCTTCCAAGGAACACTGAAGCTTTCTTT. Protein product: CASSALPRNTEAFF.

The chain joins TRBV28 to TRBJ1-2; D unclear. V was shortened by 5 bases and J by 4 bases, with 8 bases between the two germline ends. The CDR3 has 12 amino acids. Germline V gene sequence: CDR1 MDHEN, CDR2 SYDVKM. The CDR3 sequence is CASSQLAYGYTF. The CDR3 bases are TGTGCCAGCAGTCAGTTGGCCTATGGCTACACCTTC.

The chain joins TRBV7-2 to TRBJ2-5; 10 nucleotides agree with TRBD2. The CDR3 extends over 17 amino acids. J lost 5 bases, V lost 5 bases, and 14 bases had no gene match. Germline V gene data show CDR1 as SGHTA and CDR2 as FQGNSA. In DNA, the CDR3 is TGTGCCAGCAGCCACCCTCTCAACCTAGCGGGAGTTGAGACCCAGTACTTC. Translating gives CASSHPLNLAGVETQYF. The variable domain in full, with the rest retrieved from reference TRBV7-2 and TRBJ2-5, is GAGVSQSPSNKVTEKGKDVELRCDPISGHTALYWYRQSLGQGLEFLIYFQGNSAPDKSGLPSDRFSAERTGGSVSTLTIQRTQQEDSAVYLCASSHPLNLAGVETQYFGPGTRLLVL.

This chain uses TRBV4-3 with TRBJ2-2; a weak D match, TRBD2 (6 bases). Trimming removed 1 base at V and 4 bases at J, with 10 bases between. The CDR3 covers 15 residues. CDR1 LGHNA and CDR2 YSLEER come from the germline V gene. In DNA, the CDR3 is TGCGCCAGCAGCCAAGCGGGAGAAGTCACCGGGGAGCTGTTTTTT. Translating gives CASSQAGEVTGELFF.

The chain uses TRBV10-3 and TRBJ1-6; possible D gene TRBD1, 6 bases. Trimming shortened V by 9 bases and J by 8 bases, and 17 bases separated the two germline ends. Germline CDR1 is ENHRY and CDR2 is SYGVKD. This CDR3 is 14 amino acids long. Written as DNA, the CDR3 is TGTGCCATAAGGTTTGACAGGCCACATTCACCCCTCCACTTT. Translating gives CAIRFDRPHSPLHF.

A single count supports this clone. The chain is built from TRBV27 and TRBJ2-7; TRBD1 agrees at 10 bases. Germline CDR1 is MNHEY and CDR2 is SMNVEV (reference sequence). The junction had 7 bases not matched to a gene; V was cut back by 7 bases and J by 1 base. This CDR3 is 15 amino acids long. The chain's CDR3 is CASTRMGQGSYEQYF. The CDR3 DNA reads TGTGCCAGCACTAGGATGGGACAGGGGTCCTACGAGCAGTACTTC.

The chain carries TRBV25-1 and TRBJ2-5; D not resolved. This CDR3 contains 10 residues. Trimming took off 8 bases at V and 4 bases at J, with 5 bases between the two ends. Germline loops: CDR1 MGHDK, CDR2 SYGVNS. The CDR3 region is CASSLETQYF. The DNA of the CDR3 is TGTGCCAGCTCCTTAGAGACCCAGTACTTC.

This clone was seen only once. This chain's CDR3 is CASSDRGVGPQHF. The CDR3 DNA is TGTGCCAGCAGTGACAGGGGGGTTGGACCCCAGCATTTT. The genes are TRBV2 and TRBJ1-5, with 7 positions matching TRBD1. The CDR3 length is 13 residues. Trimming cost V 3 bases and J 10 bases; bases outside gene matches: 6. Germline V CDR1 and CDR2: SNHLY, FYNNEI.

This clone has only a few counts. The rearrangement links TRBV30 to TRBJ1-2, with 8 bases that match TRBD1. This CDR3 comprises 12 residues. V lost 0 bases, J lost 7 bases, and 1 base stayed unmatched. Germline V gene sequence: CDR1 GTSNPN, CDR2 SVGIG (reference sequence). The CDR3 DNA reads TGTGCCTGGAGTGTGGACAGGGCTGGCTACACCTTC. This gives the protein CAWSVDRAGYTF.

The rearrangement links TRBV5-6 to TRBJ2-7; D perhaps matches TRBD1 (5 bases). The germline CDR1 and CDR2 sequences are SGHDT and YYEEEE. This CDR3 is built from 14 residues. Between the trimmed V and J ends, which lost 1 base and 7 bases, there was a span of 15 bases. The CDR3 protein is CASSLFRGSREQYF. The CDR3 DNA reads as TGTGCCAGCAGCTTGTTTAGGGGTTCTCGGGAGCAGTACTTC. Drawing the rest from reference TRBV5-6 and TRBJ2-7, the complete variable domain is DAGVTQSPTHLIKTRGQQVTLRCSPKSGHDTVSWYQQALGQGPQFIFQYYEEEERQRGNFPDRFSGHQFPNYSSELNVNALLLGDSALYLCASSLFRGSREQYFGPGTRLTVT.

A few counts support this clone. The rearrangement uses TRBV7-8 and TRBJ2-7; 7 bases match TRBD1. Trimming cost V 5 bases and J 4 bases; bases outside gene matches: 8. Germline CDR1 is SGHVS and CDR2 is FQNEAQ. This CDR3 is built from 14 residues. The CDR3 here is CASSPPDRAYEQYF. The CDR3 DNA sequence: TGTGCCAGCAGCCCCCCCGACAGGGCGTACGAGCAGTACTTC. The variable domain in full, completed from reference TRBV7-8 and TRBJ2-7, reads GAGVSQSPRYKVAKRGQDVALRCDPISGHVSLFWYQQALGQGPEFLTYFQNEAQLDKSGLPSDRFFAERPEGSVSTLKIQRTQQEDSAVYLCASSPPDRAYEQYFGPGTRLTVT.

The chain has TRBV9 and TRBJ2-3, with a possible D match to TRBD2 (6 bases). This CDR3 spans 19 amino acids. Trimming removed 0 bases from V and 3 bases from J, with 23 bases in between. Germline V gene sequence: CDR1 SGDLS, CDR2 YYNGEE. CDR3 in amino acids: CASSVGRGVGFLGTDTQYF. CDR3 nucleotide sequence: TGTGCCAGCAGCGTAGGGCGGGGAGTCGGCTTTCTGGGTACAGATACGCAGTATTTT.